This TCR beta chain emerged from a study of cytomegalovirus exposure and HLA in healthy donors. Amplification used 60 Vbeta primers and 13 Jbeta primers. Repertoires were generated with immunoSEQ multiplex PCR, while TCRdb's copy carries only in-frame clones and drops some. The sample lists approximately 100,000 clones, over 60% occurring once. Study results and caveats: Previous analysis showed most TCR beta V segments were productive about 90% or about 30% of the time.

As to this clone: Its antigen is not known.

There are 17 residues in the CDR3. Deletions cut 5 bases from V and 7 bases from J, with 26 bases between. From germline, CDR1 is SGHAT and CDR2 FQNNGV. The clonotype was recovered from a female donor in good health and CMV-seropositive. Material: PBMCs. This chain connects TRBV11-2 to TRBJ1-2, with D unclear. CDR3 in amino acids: CASSLPGRGSLVGGYTF. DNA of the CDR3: TGTGCCAGCAGCCTCCCTGGTAGAGGTTCCTTAGTCGGTGGCTACACCTTC.